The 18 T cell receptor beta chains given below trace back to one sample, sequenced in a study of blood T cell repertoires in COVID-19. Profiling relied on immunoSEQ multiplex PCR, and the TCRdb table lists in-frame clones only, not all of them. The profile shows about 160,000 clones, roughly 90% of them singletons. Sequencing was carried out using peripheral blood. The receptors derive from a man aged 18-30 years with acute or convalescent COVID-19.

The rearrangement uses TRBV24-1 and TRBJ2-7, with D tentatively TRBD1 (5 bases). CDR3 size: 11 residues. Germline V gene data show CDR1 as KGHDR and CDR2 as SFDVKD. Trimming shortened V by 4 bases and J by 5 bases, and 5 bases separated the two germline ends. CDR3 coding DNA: TGTGCCACCAGTGACAGGGACGAGCAGTACTTC. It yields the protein CATSDRDEQYF.

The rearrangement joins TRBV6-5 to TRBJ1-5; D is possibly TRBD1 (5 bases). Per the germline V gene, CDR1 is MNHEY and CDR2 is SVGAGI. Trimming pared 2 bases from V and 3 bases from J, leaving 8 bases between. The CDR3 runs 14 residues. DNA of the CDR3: TGTGCCAGCAGTTACGACAGCTTCAATCAGCCCCAGCATTTT. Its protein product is CASSYDSFNQPQHF.

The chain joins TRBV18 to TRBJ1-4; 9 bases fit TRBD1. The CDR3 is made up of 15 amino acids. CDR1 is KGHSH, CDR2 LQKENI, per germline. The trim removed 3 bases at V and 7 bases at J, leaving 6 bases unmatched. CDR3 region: CASSPSLTGGEKLFF. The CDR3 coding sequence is TGTGCCAGCTCACCTTCTCTGACAGGGGGTGAAAAACTGTTTTTT.

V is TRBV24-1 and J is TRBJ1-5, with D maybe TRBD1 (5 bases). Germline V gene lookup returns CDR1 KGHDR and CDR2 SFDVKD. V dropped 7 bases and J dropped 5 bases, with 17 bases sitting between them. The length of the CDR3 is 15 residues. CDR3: CATRGRVGMDQPQHF. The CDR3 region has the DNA TGTGCCACCAGGGGCAGGGTCGGAATGGATCAGCCCCAGCATTTT.

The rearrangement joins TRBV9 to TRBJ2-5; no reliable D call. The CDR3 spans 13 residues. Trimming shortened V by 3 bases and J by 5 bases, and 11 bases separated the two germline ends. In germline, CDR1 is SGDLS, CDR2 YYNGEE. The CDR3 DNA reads TGTGCCAGCAGCGATACGGGTCGGGAGACCCAGTACTTC. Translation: CASSDTGRETQYF.

The chain's CDR3 is CASSEARQGADTIYF. The CDR3 bases are TGTGCCAGCAGTGAAGCCAGACAGGGGGCTGACACCATATATTTT. V is TRBV2 and J is TRBJ1-3, with 10 bases matching TRBD1. Germline V gene sequence: CDR1 SNHLY, CDR2 FYNNEI. The CDR3 has 15 amino acids. V lost 0 bases and J lost 8; bases outside the gene matches: 4.

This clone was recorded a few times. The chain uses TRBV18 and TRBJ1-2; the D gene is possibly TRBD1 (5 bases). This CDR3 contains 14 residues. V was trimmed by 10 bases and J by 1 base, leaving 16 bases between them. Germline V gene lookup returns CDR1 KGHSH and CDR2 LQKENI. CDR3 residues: CATFDSPLNYGYTF. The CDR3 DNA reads TGTGCCACATTCGACAGCCCACTTAACTATGGCTACACCTTC.

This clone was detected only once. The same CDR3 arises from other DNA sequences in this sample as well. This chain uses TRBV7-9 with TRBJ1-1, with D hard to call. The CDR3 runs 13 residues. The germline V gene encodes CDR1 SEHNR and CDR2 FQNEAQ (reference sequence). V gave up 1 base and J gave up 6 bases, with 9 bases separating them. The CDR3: CASSLEGGAEAFF. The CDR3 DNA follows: TGTGCCAGCAGCTTAGAAGGCGGCGCTGAAGCTTTCTTT.

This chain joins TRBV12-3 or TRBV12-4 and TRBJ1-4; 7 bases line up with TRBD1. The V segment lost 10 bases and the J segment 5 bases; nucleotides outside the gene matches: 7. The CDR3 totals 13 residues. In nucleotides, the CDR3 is TGTGCCACCACCGACAGGGTCAATGAAAAACTGTTTTTT. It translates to CATTDRVNEKLFF.

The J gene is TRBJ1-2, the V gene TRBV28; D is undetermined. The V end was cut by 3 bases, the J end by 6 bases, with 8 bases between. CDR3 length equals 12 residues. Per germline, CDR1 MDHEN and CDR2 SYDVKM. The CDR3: CASSLGEHGYTF. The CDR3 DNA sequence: TGTGCCAGCAGTTTGGGAGAACATGGCTACACCTTC.

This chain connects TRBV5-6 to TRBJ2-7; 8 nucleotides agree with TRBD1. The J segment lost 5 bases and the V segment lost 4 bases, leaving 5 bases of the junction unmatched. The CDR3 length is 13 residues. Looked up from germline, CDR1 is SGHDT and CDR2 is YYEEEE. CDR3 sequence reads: CASSTGQGDEQYF. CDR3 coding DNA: TGTGCCAGCAGCACTGGACAGGGCGACGAGCAGTACTTC.

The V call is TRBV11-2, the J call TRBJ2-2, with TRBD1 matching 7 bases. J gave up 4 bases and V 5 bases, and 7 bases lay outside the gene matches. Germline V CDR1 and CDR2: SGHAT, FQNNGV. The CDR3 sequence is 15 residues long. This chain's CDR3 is CASSRGQVATGELFF. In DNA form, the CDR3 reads TGTGCCAGCAGCCGAGGACAGGTGGCCACCGGGGAGCTGTTTTTT.

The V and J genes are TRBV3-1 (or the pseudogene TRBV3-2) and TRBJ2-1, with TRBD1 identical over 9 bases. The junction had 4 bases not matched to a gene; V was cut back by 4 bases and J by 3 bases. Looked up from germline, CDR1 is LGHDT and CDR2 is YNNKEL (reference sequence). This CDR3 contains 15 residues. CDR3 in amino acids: CASSPGQGLYNEQFF. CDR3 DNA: TGTGCCAGCAGCCCGGGACAGGGCCTCTACAATGAGCAGTTCTTC.

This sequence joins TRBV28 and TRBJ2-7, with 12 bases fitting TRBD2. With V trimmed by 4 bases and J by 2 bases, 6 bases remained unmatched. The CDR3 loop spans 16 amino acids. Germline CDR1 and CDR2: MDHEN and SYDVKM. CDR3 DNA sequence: TGTGCCAGCAGTTCCCCGCGGACTAGCGGGACCTACGAGCAGTACTTC. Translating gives CASSSPRTSGTYEQYF.

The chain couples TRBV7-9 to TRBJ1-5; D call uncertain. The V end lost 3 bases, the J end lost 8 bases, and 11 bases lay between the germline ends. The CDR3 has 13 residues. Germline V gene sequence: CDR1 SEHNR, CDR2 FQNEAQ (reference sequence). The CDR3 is CASSLRAWEPQHF. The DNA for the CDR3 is TGTGCCAGCAGCTTGAGGGCCTGGGAGCCCCAGCATTTT. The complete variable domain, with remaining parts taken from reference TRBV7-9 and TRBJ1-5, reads DTGVSQNPRHKITKRGQNVTFRCDPISEHNRLYWYRQTLGQGPEFLTYFQNEAQLEKSRLLSDRFSAERPKGSFSTLEIQRTEQGDSAMYLCASSLRAWEPQHFGDGTRLSIL.

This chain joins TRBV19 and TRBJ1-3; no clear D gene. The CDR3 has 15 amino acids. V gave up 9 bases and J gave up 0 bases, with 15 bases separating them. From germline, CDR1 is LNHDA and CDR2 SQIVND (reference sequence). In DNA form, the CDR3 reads TGTGCCAGCCTAGACCAGGCGGGCTCTGGAAACACCATATATTTT. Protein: CASLDQAGSGNTIYF.

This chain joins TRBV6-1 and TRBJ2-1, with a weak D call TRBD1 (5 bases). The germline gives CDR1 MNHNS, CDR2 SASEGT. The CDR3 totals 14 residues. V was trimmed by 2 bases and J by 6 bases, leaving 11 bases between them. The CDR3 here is CASSEPARANEQFF. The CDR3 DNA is TGTGCCAGCAGTGAACCGGCCAGGGCCAATGAGCAGTTCTTC.

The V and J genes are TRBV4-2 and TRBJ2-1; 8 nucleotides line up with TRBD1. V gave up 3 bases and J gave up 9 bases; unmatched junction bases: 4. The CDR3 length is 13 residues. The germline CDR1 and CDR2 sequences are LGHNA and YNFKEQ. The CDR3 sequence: CASSHTQGGEQFF. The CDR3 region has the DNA TGTGCCAGCAGCCACACACAGGGGGGTGAGCAGTTCTTC.